This entry lists 6 T cell receptor beta chains sequenced from one sample in a study of early T cells in non-severe SARS-CoV-2 infection. In TCRdb, the 5' RACE reads were re-called with MiXCR into one record per CDR3 protein. Among some 60,000 distinct CDR3 sequences listed, around 12% were seen once. The specimen was whole blood. The receptors shown here come from an adult who was a healthcare worker with PCR-confirmed SARS-CoV-2 infection or an uninfected control (not recorded which).

The sample holds many counts of this clonotype. The rearrangement uses TRBV11-2 and TRBJ1-1, with 8 bases aligning to TRBD1. CDR1 and CDR2 from the germline V gene are SGHAT and FQNNGV. The V gene end was trimmed by 4 bases and the J gene end by 4 bases; junction bases not matched to a gene: 5. CDR3 length: 14 residues. The chain's CDR3 is CASSSTGEFTEAFF. The CDR3, as DNA: TGTGCCAGCAGCTCGACAGGGGAATTCACTGAAGCTTTCTTT.

The CDR3: CASSRTGGAGNTEAFF. The CDR3 DNA sequence: TGTGCCAGCAGTCGAACCGGAGGGGCGGGAAACACTGAAGCTTTCTTT. The chain recombines TRBV28 with TRBJ1-1; D is possibly TRBD1 (5 bases). The V end lost 5 bases, the J end lost 2 bases, and 18 bases lay between the germline ends. The CDR3 loop spans 16 amino acids. Germline lookup yields CDR1 MDHEN and CDR2 SYDVKM. The full variable domain, in which reference TRBV28 and TRBJ1-1 provide the parts outside the CDR3, is DVKVTQSSRYLVKRTGEKVFLECVQDMDHENMFWYRQDPGLGLRLIYFSYDVKMKEKGDIPEGYSVSREKKERFSLILESASTNQTSMYLCASSRTGGAGNTEAFFGQGTRLTVV.

The gene calls are TRBV6-6 and TRBJ1-2; D not resolved. Trimming took 2 bases from V and 0 from J, leaving 13 bases between them. There are 16 residues in the CDR3. Germline CDR1 reads MNHNY; CDR2 reads SVGAGI (reference sequence). The CDR3 reads CASSYVGSATNYGYTF. For the CDR3, the DNA is TGTGCCAGCAGTTACGTTGGTTCGGCCACTAACTATGGCTACACCTTC.

The sample holds a few counts of this clonotype. CDR3 sequence (DNA): TGTGCCAGCAGCCTAAGCACCGCGACCACAGATACGCAGTATTTT. Translating it yields CASSLSTATTDTQYF. The V gene is TRBV4-2, the J gene TRBJ2-3; D call uncertain. The V end lost 4 bases, the J end lost 2 bases, and 13 bases lay between the germline ends. The CDR3 has 15 amino acids. Germline V gives CDR1 LGHNA, CDR2 YNFKEQ.

This clonotype has only a few counts. The chain recombines TRBV14 with TRBJ1-6; D unclear. Germline CDR1 SGHDN, CDR2 FVKESK. V lost 4 bases and J 10 bases, leaving 11 bases between the germline ends. CDR3 size: 13 residues. The CDR3 DNA sequence: TGTGCCAGCAGCCCACATCCCGGATCACCCCTCCACTTT. As protein: CASSPHPGSPLHF.

The rearrangement joins TRBV9 to TRBJ2-5, with a weak D call TRBD2 (6 bases). V lost 0 bases to trimming and J lost 4 bases, with 16 bases between them. Germline V CDR1 and CDR2: SGDLS, YYNGEE. The CDR3 has 16 amino acids. The CDR3 sequence is CASSVGGTPGGETQYF. The CDR3 DNA reads as TGTGCCAGCAGCGTAGGTGGGACGCCCGGGGGAGAGACCCAGTACTTC.